Each of the 11 T cell receptor beta chains below was sequenced from the same sample in a study of blood T cell repertoires in COVID-19. Produced via immunoSEQ multiplex PCR; TCRdb's table is partial and in-frame only. The sample carries 250,000 or so clones, 80% to 90% recorded once. The sequencing input was PBMCs or T cells enriched from blood (not recorded which). These receptors came from a woman in her forties who had been exposed to COVID-19.

The chain is built from TRBV9 and TRBJ2-7; 13 nucleotides line up with TRBD2. After removal of 4 bases from V and 6 bases from J, the junction contained 19 bases not matched to a gene. The CDR3 consists of 19 residues. The germline V gene has CDR1 SGDLS and CDR2 YYNGEE. The CDR3 sequence: CASSPYSGLAGRLSREQYV. CDR3 coding DNA: TGTGCCAGCAGCCCATATTCGGGACTAGCGGGAAGGCTAAGCCGCGAGCAGTACGTC.

This rearrangement joins TRBV5-1 to TRBJ2-5; 11 bases match TRBD2. Germline V gene lookup returns CDR1 SGHRS and CDR2 YFSETQ. This CDR3 has 14 residues. Trimming cost V 4 bases and J 6 bases; bases outside gene matches: 5. CDR3 coding DNA: TGCGCCAGCAGCGATACTAGCGGGGGACAGACCCAGTACTTC. It specifies CASSDTSGGQTQYF.

This chain links TRBV28 with TRBJ1-1; tentatively, D is TRBD1 (6 bases). CDR1 is MDHEN and CDR2 is SYDVKM in the germline V gene. The CDR3 is 14 residues long. Trimming shortened V by 3 bases and J by 5 bases, and 13 bases separated the two germline ends. The CDR3 nucleotides are TGTGCCAGCAGTTTGTTACACAGGGAAACTGAAGCTTTCTTT. It is translated as CASSLLHRETEAFF. The variable domain in full, completed from reference TRBV28 and TRBJ1-1, reads DVKVTQSSRYLVKRTGEKVFLECVQDMDHENMFWYRQDPGLGLRLIYFSYDVKMKEKGDIPEGYSVSREKKERFSLILESASTNQTSMYLCASSLLHRETEAFFGQGTRLTVV.

This chain connects TRBV10-3 to TRBJ1-4; the D gene is possibly TRBD1 (6 bases). This CDR3 contains 17 residues. Germline values: CDR1 ENHRY, CDR2 SYGVKD. The V end was cut by 4 bases, the J end by 0 bases, with 15 bases between. CDR3 coding DNA: TGTGCCATCAGTGCGGCAGGGGCTCGTGCAACTAATGAAAAACTGTTTTTT. Its translation: CAISAAGARATNEKLFF.

This chain links TRBV11-3 with TRBJ1-2; possibly TRBD1 for D (6 bases). V lost 5 bases, J lost 4 bases, and 11 bases lay in between. This CDR3 spans 13 amino acids. The germline V gene encodes CDR1 SGHNT and CDR2 YENEEA. CDR3: CASSGGQLYGYTF. The DNA of the CDR3 is TGTGCCAGCAGCGGAGGACAGCTCTATGGCTACACCTTC.

This clone was seen just once. DNA for the CDR3: TGTGCCAGCAGCTTATTCCAGAACACTGAAGCTTTCTTT. This gives the protein CASSLFQNTEAFF. The J gene is TRBJ1-1, the V gene TRBV11-3, with D hard to call. Germline values: CDR1 SGHNT, CDR2 YENEEA. V lost 2 bases and J 1 base, leaving 5 bases between the germline ends. The CDR3 sequence is 13 residues long.

The chain recombines TRBV28 with TRBJ1-1, with D hard to call. Germline V gives CDR1 MDHEN, CDR2 SYDVKM. CDR3 size: 12 residues. The V end was cut by 6 bases, the J end by 2 bases, with 7 bases between. As DNA, the CDR3 is TGTGCCAGCAGCCCTTATAACACTGAAGCTTTCTTT. This encodes CASSPYNTEAFF.

This clone came up once. The CDR3 protein is CAIRAASQGHYGYTF. CDR3 DNA sequence: TGTGCCATCAGGGCCGCCTCACAGGGGCACTATGGCTACACCTTC. The V and J genes are TRBV10-3 and TRBJ1-2, with 7 bases fitting TRBD1. From germline, CDR1 is ENHRY and CDR2 SYGVKD. V was pared by 6 bases and J by 3 bases, with 10 bases of the junction left unmatched. There are 15 residues in the CDR3.

V is TRBV20-1 and J is TRBJ1-3, with no clear D. In germline, CDR1 is DFQATT, CDR2 SNEGSKA (reference sequence). Trimming cost V 6 bases and J 0 bases, with 3 bases left between them. This CDR3 is 11 amino acids long. Here the CDR3 DNA reads TGCAGTGCCAGCTCTGGAAACACCATATATTTT. This sequence encodes CSASSGNTIYF.

V is TRBV5-8 and J is TRBJ2-2, with TRBD1 as a possible D gene (8 bases). This CDR3 has 16 residues. Trimming cost V 6 bases and J 3 bases, with 18 bases left between them. Germline CDR1 SGHTS, CDR2 YDEGEE. The DNA of the CDR3 is TGTGCCAGCAACGGGGGGACAGGTTACTACACCGGGGAGCTGTTTTTT. Protein product: CASNGGTGYYTGELFF.

This chain links TRBV4-2 with TRBJ1-1; D is uncertain. CDR3 length equals 17 residues. Trimming cost V 0 bases and J 4 bases, with 18 bases left between them. In germline, CDR1 is LGHNA, CDR2 YNFKEQ. The CDR3 loop is CASSQESQRASATEAFF. The CDR3 DNA follows: TGTGCCAGCAGCCAAGAGAGTCAGAGGGCGTCGGCCACTGAAGCTTTCTTT.